This T cell receptor (beta chain) was recorded in a study of cytomegalovirus exposure and HLA in healthy donors. The PCR had 60 Vbeta and 13 Jbeta primers. Libraries were prepared by immunoSEQ multiplex PCR; TCRdb keeps only in-frame clonotypes and omits some of them. The table records under 200,000 clones, over 75% of them present only once. With respect to this clone: Antigen unknown.

Trimming removed 3 bases from V and 2 bases from J, with 29 bases in between. This CDR3 is 20 amino acids long. Germline V gene sequence: CDR1 SGHTS, CDR2 YDEGEE. Broader study findings: The study flagged around 150 TCR beta chains as cytomegalovirus-associated. With high specificity and sensitivity, the classifier reportedly diagnosed cytomegalovirus status. A later analysis linked a missense variant in DCLRE1C to the trimming of TCR beta V and J genes. Per a later analysis, 16,951 TCR beta sequences showed association with HLA alleles at 0.05 false discovery rate.

V gene TRBV5-8 combines with J gene TRBJ2-5; a weak D match, TRBD2 (5 bases). Sample: PBMCs. This TCR came from a man aged 60 to 75 in good health and CMV-seronegative. The CDR3 protein is CASSYLGGLGIARKQETQYF. The CDR3 region has the DNA TGTGCCAGCAGCTATTTGGGCGGGCTGGGAATAGCGAGAAAGCAAGAGACCCAGTACTTC.